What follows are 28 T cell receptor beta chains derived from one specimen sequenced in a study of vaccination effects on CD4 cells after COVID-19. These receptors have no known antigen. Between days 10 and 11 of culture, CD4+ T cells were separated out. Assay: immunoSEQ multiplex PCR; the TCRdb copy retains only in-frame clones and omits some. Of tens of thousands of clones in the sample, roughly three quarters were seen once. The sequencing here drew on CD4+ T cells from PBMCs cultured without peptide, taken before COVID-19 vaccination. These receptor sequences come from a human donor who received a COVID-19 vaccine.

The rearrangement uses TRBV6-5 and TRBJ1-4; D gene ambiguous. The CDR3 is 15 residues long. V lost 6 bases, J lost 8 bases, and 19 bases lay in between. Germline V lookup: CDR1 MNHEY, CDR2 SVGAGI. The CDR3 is CASRDDRGLGEKLFF. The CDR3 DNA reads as TGTGCCAGCAGGGACGACCGCGGGTTGGGGGAAAAACTGTTTTTT.

CDR3 region: CASSQDWGRWTGELFF. Written as DNA, the CDR3 is TGTGCCAGCAGCCAAGATTGGGGGAGGTGGACCGGGGAGCTGTTTTTT. The V and J genes are TRBV14 and TRBJ2-2; a possible D gene is TRBD2 (6 bases). Trimming shortened V by 0 bases and J by 5 bases, and 13 bases separated the two germline ends. The CDR3 is made up of 16 amino acids. Germline V gene lookup returns CDR1 SGHDN and CDR2 FVKESK.

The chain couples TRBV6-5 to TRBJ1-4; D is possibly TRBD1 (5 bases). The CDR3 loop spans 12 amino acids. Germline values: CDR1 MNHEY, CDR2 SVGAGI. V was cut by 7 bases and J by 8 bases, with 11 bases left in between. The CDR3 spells CASNTGREKLFF. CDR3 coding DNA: TGTGCCAGCAACACAGGACGGGAAAAACTGTTTTTT.

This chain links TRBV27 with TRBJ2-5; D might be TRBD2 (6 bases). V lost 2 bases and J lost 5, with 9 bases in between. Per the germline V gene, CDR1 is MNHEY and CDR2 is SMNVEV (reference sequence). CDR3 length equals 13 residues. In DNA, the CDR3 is TGTGCCAGCAGTTTAGGGGGGACGGAGACCCAGTACTTC. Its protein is CASSLGGTETQYF.

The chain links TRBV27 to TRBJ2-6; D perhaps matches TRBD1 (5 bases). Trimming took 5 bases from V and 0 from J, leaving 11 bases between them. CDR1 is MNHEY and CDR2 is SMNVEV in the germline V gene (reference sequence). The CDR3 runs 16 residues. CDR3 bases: TGTGCCAGCAGTCATACCGACAGCTCTGGGGCCAACGTCCTGACTTTC. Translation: CASSHTDSSGANVLTF.

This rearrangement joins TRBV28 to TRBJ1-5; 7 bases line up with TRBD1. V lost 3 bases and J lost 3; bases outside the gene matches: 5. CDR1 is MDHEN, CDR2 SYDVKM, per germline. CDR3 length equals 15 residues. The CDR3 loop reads CASSLGGQLNQPQHF. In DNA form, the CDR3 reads TGTGCCAGCAGTTTGGGGGGACAGCTCAATCAGCCCCAGCATTTT.

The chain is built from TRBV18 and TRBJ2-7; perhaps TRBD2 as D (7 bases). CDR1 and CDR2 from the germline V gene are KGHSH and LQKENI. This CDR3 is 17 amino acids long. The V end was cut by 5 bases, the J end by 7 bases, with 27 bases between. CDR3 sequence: CASSSGSGGSPYREQYV. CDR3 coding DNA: TGTGCCAGCTCATCAGGTTCGGGGGGCTCACCCTATAGAGAGCAGTACGTC.

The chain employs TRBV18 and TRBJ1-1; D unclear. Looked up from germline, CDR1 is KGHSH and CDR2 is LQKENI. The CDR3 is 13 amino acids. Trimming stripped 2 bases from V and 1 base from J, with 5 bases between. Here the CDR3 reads CASSPIRNTEAFF. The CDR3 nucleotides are TGTGCCAGCTCACCAATCAGGAACACTGAAGCTTTCTTT.

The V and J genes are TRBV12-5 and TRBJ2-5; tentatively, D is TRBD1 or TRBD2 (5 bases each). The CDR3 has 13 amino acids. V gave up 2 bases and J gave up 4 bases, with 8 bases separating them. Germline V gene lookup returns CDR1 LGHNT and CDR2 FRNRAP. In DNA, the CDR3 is TGTGCTAGTGGTTTGTCCGGGGCAGAGACCCAGTACTTC. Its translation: CASGLSGAETQYF.

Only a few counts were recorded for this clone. The DNA of the CDR3 is TGTGCCAGCAGTGAATTACGGCAGGGAGGGGAAAAACTGTTTTTT. Translated, it gives CASSELRQGGEKLFF. The chain joins TRBV2 to TRBJ1-4, with TRBD1 as a possible D gene (5 bases). Trimming cost V 2 bases and J 8 bases, with 15 bases left between them. There are 15 residues in the CDR3. Germline CDR1 SNHLY, CDR2 FYNNEI.

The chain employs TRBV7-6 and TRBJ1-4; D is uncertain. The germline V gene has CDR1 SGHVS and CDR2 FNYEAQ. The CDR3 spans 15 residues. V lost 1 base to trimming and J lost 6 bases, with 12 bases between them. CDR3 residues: CASSLGANVDEKLFF. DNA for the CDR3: TGTGCCAGCAGCTTAGGGGCGAATGTGGATGAAAAACTGTTTTTT. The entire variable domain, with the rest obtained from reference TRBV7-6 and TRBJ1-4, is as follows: GAGVSQSPRYKVTKRGQDVALRCDPISGHVSLYWYRQALGQGPEFLTYFNYEAQQDKSGLPNDRFSAERPEGSISTLTIQRTEQRDSAMYRCASSLGANVDEKLFFGSGTQLSVL.

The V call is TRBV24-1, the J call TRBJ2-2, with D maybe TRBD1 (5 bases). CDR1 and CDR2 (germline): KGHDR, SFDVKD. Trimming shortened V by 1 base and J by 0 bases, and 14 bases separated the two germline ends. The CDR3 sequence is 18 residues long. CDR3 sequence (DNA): TGTGCCACCAGTGATTTAGGGGCGACATACGCGAACACCGGGGAGCTGTTTTTT. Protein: CATSDLGATYANTGELFF.

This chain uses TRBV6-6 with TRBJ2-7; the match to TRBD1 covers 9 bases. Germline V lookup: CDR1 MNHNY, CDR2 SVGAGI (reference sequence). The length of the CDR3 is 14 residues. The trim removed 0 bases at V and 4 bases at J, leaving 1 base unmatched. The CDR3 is CASSYSGQGYEQYV. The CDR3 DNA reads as TGTGCCAGCAGTTACTCGGGACAGGGTTACGAGCAGTACGTC.

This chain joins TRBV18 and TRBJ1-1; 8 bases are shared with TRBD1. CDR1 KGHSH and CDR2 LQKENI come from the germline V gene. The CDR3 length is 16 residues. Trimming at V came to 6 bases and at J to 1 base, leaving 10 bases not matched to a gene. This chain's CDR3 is CASSQAWDRQNTEAFF. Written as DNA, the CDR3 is TGTGCCAGCTCGCAAGCCTGGGACAGGCAGAACACTGAAGCTTTCTTT.

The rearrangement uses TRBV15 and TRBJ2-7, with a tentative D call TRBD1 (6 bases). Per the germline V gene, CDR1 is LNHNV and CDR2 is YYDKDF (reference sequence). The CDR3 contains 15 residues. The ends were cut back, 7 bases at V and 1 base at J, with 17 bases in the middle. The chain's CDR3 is CATKQGGFGSYEQYV. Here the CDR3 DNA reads TGTGCCACCAAACAGGGTGGATTTGGTTCCTACGAGCAGTACGTC.

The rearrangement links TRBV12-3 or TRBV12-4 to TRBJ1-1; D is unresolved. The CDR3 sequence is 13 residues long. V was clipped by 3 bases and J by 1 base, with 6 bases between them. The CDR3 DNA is TGTGCCAGCAGTTTCTCAGGGAACACTGAAGCTTTCTTT. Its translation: CASSFSGNTEAFF.

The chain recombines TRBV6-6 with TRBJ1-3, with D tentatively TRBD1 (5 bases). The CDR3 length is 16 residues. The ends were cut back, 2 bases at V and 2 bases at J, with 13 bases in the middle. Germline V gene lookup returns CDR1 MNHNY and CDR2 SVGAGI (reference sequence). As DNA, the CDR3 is TGTGCCAGCAGTTACCGGGACCAGGGAGCTGGAAACACCATATATTTT. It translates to CASSYRDQGAGNTIYF.

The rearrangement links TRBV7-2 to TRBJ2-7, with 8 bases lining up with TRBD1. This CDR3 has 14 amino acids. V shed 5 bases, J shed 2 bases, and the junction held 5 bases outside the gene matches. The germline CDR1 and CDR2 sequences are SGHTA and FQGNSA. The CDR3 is CASSAQQGAYEQYV. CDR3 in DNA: TGTGCCAGCAGCGCGCAACAGGGGGCCTACGAGCAGTACGTC.

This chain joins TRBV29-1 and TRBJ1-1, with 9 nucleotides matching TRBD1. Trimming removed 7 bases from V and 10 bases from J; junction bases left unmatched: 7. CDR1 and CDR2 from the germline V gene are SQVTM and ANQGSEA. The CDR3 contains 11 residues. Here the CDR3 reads CSGGSDRGAFF. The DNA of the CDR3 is TGCAGCGGGGGATCGGACAGGGGAGCTTTCTTT.

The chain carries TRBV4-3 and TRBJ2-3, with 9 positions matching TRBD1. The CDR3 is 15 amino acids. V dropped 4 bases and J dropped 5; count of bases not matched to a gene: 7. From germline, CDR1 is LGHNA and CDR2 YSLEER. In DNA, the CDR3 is TGCGCCAGCAGCCTACTACAGGGGGCGGGAGATACGCAGTATTTT. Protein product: CASSLLQGAGDTQYF.

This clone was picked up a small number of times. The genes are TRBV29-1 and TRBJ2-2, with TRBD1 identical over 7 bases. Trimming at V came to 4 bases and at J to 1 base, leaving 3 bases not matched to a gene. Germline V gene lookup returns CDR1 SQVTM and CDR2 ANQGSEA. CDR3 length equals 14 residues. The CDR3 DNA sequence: TGCAGCGTTGGATGGACAGGGAACACCGGGGAGCTGTTTTTT. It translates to CSVGWTGNTGELFF.

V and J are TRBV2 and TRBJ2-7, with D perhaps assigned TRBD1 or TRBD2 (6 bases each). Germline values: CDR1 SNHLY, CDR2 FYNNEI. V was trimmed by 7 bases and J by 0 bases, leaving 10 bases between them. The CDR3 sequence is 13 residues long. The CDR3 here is CASNEGGSYEQYV. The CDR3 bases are TGTGCCAGCAACGAGGGGGGCTCCTACGAGCAGTACGTC.

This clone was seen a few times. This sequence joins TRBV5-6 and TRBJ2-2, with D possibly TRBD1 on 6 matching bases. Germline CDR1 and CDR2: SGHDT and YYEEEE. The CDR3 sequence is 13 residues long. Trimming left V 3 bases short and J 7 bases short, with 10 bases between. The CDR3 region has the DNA TGTGCCAGCAGCTGGCAACAGGGCGGGGAGCTGTTTTTT. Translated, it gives CASSWQQGGELFF.

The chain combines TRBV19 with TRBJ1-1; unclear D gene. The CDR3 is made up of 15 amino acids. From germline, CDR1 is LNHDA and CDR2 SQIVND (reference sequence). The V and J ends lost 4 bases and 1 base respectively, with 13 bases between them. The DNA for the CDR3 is TGTGCCAGTAGTACTATCCGGCGGCCGAACACTGAAGCTTTCTTT. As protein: CASSTIRRPNTEAFF. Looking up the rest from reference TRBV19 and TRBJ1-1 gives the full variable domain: DGGITQSPKYLFRKEGQNVTLSCEQNLNHDAMYWYRQDPGQGLRLIYYSQIVNDFQKGDIAEGYSVSREKKESFPLTVTSAQKNPTAFYLCASSTIRRPNTEAFFGQGTRLTVV.

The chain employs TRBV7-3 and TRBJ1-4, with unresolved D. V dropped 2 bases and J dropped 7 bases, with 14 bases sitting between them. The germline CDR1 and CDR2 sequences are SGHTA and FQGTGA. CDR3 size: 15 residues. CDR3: CASSLSGGRGEKLFF. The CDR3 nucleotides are TGTGCCAGCAGCTTATCGGGAGGACGGGGTGAAAAACTGTTTTTT.

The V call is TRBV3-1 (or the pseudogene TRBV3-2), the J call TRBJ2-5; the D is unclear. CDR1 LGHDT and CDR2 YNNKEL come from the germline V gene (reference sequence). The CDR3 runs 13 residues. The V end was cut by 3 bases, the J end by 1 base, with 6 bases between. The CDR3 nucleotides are TGTGCCAGCAGCCATAGCAGCCAAGAGACCCAGTACTTC. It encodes CASSHSSQETQYF.

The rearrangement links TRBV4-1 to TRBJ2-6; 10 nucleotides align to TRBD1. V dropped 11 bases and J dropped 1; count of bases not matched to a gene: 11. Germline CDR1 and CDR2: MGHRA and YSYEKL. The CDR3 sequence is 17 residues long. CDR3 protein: CAARPGQGTSGANVLTF. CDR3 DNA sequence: TGCGCCGCCCGGCCGGGACAGGGGACGTCTGGGGCCAACGTCCTGACTTTC.

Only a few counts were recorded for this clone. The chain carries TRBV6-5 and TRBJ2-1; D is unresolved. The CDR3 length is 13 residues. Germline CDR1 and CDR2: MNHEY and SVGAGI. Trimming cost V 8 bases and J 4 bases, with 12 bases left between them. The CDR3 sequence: CASGVDAYNEQFF. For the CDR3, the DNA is TGTGCCAGCGGGGTCGATGCTTACAATGAGCAGTTCTTC.